This section outlines one T cell receptor beta chain sequence together with its context. The antigen remains unidentified. The CDR3 is 15 residues long. V lost 5 bases and J lost 0, with 14 bases in between. Germline CDR1 and CDR2: SNHLY and FYNNEI. Libraries were prepared by immunoSEQ multiplex PCR; TCRdb keeps only in-frame clonotypes and omits some of them. This table has some 4,000 clones, roughly 91% appearing once. This specimen comes from a study of chemoradiotherapy in HPV16-positive cancers. Study-level information: A couple of HPV16-positive patients' cells yielded candidate HPV-specific clones and common motifs.

Study results and caveats: Better recurrence-free survival went with HPV-responsive T-cell expansion in HPV16-positive patients. Candidate HPV-specific clones and E7-related TCR motifs grew in tumor during treatment.

V gene TRBV2 combines with J gene TRBJ2-7, with D perhaps assigned TRBD1 or TRBD2 (5 bases each). The sample was tumor tissue, taken from a patient who underwent chemoradiotherapy. The TCR originated in a human donor with HPV-associated anogenital cancer. The CDR3 bases are TGTGCCAGCAGTCCTCCCGGGACGGCCTCCTACGAGCAGTACTTC. This encodes CASSPPGTASYEQYF.